These T cell receptor beta chains were read from a single sample in a study of blood T cell repertoires in COVID-19. Libraries were prepared by immunoSEQ multiplex PCR; TCRdb keeps only in-frame clonotypes and omits some of them. The sample includes some 170,000 clones, around 90% seen only once; the top ten take around 4%. Sequencing was done on a sample of peripheral blood. Every receptor here comes from a woman in her sixties or seventies who had recovered from COVID-19. Each CDR3 is given with its conserved first and last residue. A D gene is named only where the DNA matches it firmly. The listing skips clone size in some rows; elsewhere it reads once, few, many or a size class.

V,size,J,D,DNA,CDR3
TRBV5-4,.,TRBJ2-7,TRBD1,TGTGCCAGCAGCTTCGGACAGGGGATTTACGAGCAGTACTTC,CASSFGQGIYEQYF
TRBV5-1,once,TRBJ1-5,.,TGCGCCAGCAGCTTGGACACCAATCAGCCCCAGCATTTT,CASSLDTNQPQHF
TRBV29-1,once,TRBJ1-3,.,TGCAGCGTTGGAGGCGGCGGACAGGGAAACACCATATATTTT,CSVGGGGQGNTIYF
TRBV5-6,.,TRBJ1-5,TRBD1,TGTGCCAGCAGTTCTCTCGGGGACAGGGTCGGGGCCCAGCATTTT,CASSSLGDRVGAQHF
TRBV14,.,TRBJ2-1,TRBD1,TGTGCCAGCAGCCATAACCGGGACAGTAATGAGCAGTTCTTC,CASSHNRDSNEQFF
TRBV27,.,TRBJ2-7,TRBD2,TGTGCCAGCAGTTCCCCGGGACTAACATACGAGCAGTACTTC,CASSSPGLTYEQYF
TRBV14,.,TRBJ1-5,.,TGTGCCAGCAGCCAAGATGAGGGGCCCCAGCATTTT,CASSQDEGPQHF
TRBV3-1/TRBV3-2,.,TRBJ2-1,TRBD2,TGTGCCAGCAGCCAAGACCACCTAGCGGCTGTGACCTACAATGAGCAGTTCTTC,CASSQDHLAAVTYNEQFF
TRBV9,.,TRBJ2-5,TRBD2,TGTGCCAGCAGCGTAGAAGGGCTAGCGGTGGAAGAGACCCAGTACTTC,CASSVEGLAVEETQYF
TRBV19,.,TRBJ2-7,.,TGTGCCAGTAGTATCGCGGCTCTGAGGCGGCAGTACTTC,CASSIAALRRQYF
TRBV27,.,TRBJ1-2,TRBD1,TGTGCCAGCAGCTGGGACAGGGACGATGGCTACACCTTC,CASSWDRDDGYTF
TRBV6-5,once,TRBJ2-7,TRBD1,TGTGCCAGCAGTTTGCTCGGGACAGGGAAAGACTACGAGCAGTACTTC,CASSLLGTGKDYEQYF
TRBV12-3/TRBV12-4,.,TRBJ2-2,.,TGTGCCAGCAGGGGGCCGAACACCGGGGAGCTGTTTTTT,CASRGPNTGELFF
TRBV2,.,TRBJ1-1,.,TGTGCCAGCTCTACAGCCCACACTGAAGCTTTCTTT,CASSTAHTEAFF
TRBV5-4,.,TRBJ1-3,TRBD1,TGTGCCAGCAGCCTGACAGGGGCCCTCTCTGGAAACACCATATATTTT,CASSLTGALSGNTIYF
TRBV7-9,.,TRBJ1-4,TRBD1,TGTGCCAGCAGCCGGGGGACAGGGACAACTAATGAAAAACTGTTTTTT,CASSRGTGTTNEKLFF
TRBV3-1/TRBV3-2,.,TRBJ2-5,TRBD2,TGTGCCAGCAGCCAAGCGGGGGGGCCAGAGACCCAGTACTTC,CASSQAGGPETQYF
TRBV18,.,TRBJ1-1,.,TGTGCCAGCTCTTTCGACGGGGGTAGCACTGAAGCTTTCTTT,CASSFDGGSTEAFF
TRBV5-5,.,TRBJ2-6,.,TGTGCCAGCAGCCCCGACAGTGGGGCCAACGTCCTGACTTTC,CASSPDSGANVLTF
TRBV20-1,.,TRBJ1-6,.,TGCAGTGCTAGAGTTGGCGCAGGCCTCCACTTT,CSARVGAGLHF
TRBV2,.,TRBJ1-6,.,TGTGCCAGCAGTGATTCCGGGGGAGGATCGGGATCACCCCTCCACTTT,CASSDSGGGSGSPLHF
TRBV20-1,.,TRBJ2-7,.,TGCAGTGCTAAGAACAACTACGAGCAGTACTTC,CSAKNNYEQYF
TRBV3-1/TRBV3-2,.,TRBJ1-5,.,TGTGCCAGCAGCCTCACAGGTTATAGCAATCAGCCCCAGCATTTT,CASSLTGYSNQPQHF
TRBV28,.,TRBJ1-5,TRBD1,TGTGCCAGCAGTCTACCGACAGGGGTGAGCAATCAGCCCCAGCATTTT,CASSLPTGVSNQPQHF
TRBV9,once,TRBJ1-1,.,TGTGCCAGCAGCGTAGGCCAGGTAAGGGGCGACGAAGCTTTCTTT,CASSVGQVRGDEAFF
TRBV4-1,.,TRBJ2-7,.,TGCGCCAGCAGCCAAGGGGTCCTAGAAGCCTACGAGCAGTACTTC,CASSQGVLEAYEQYF
TRBV6-5,.,TRBJ2-3,TRBD1,TGTGCCAGCAGCCCGGGACAGGGGGTCACAGATACGCAGTATTTT,CASSPGQGVTDTQYF
TRBV4-2,.,TRBJ2-1,.,TGTGCCAGCAGCCAAGATACAGGGTATCAAAACAATGAGCAGTTCTTC,CASSQDTGYQNNEQFF
TRBV6-2/TRBV6-3,.,TRBJ2-1,.,TGTGCCAGCAGTTATTTCAGATACAATGAGCAGTTCTTC,CASSYFRYNEQFF
TRBV6-6,.,TRBJ2-7,TRBD2,TGTGCCAGCAGTCCCAGCTTTACTAGCGGGGGGGCCTACGAGCAGTACTTC,CASSPSFTSGGAYEQYF
TRBV30,.,TRBJ2-1,TRBD2,TGTGCCTGGAGTCTTGGACTAGCGGGGTACAATGAGCAGTTCTTC,CAWSLGLAGYNEQFF
TRBV5-1,.,TRBJ2-1,TRBD1,TGCGCCAGCAGCTTGGCAGGGACAGGGCTAAGTGAGCAGTTCTTC,CASSLAGTGLSEQFF
TRBV19,.,TRBJ2-1,.,TGTGCCAGTAGTATTTTCTCGGGGTTAAACAATGAGCAGTTCTTC,CASSIFSGLNNEQFF
TRBV9,.,TRBJ1-3,.,TGTGCCAGCAGCGCTCCAGGGGGAAACACCATATATTTT,CASSAPGGNTIYF
TRBV7-8,.,TRBJ2-1,.,TGTGCCAGCAGCTTTGGACAGAGCTCCTACAATGAGCAGTTCTTC,CASSFGQSSYNEQFF
TRBV27,.,TRBJ2-3,.,TGTGCCAGCATTGGGTACGGGGTCACAGATACGCAGTATTTT,CASIGYGVTDTQYF
TRBV3-1/TRBV3-2,few,TRBJ1-5,.,TGTGCCAGCAGCCAAGACAGGACAGTTTTCTTGGGGAATCAGCCCCAGCATTTT,CASSQDRTVFLGNQPQHF
TRBV5-5,.,TRBJ2-3,.,TGTGCCAGCAGCCCAACCGGGTCCTCCGGTTGGGATACGCAGTATTTT,CASSPTGSSGWDTQYF
TRBV19,.,TRBJ1-2,.,TGTGCCAGTAGTCAGGTTCCGGACTATGGCTACACCTTC,CASSQVPDYGYTF
TRBV7-7,.,TRBJ2-1,.,TGTGCTAGCAGCTTAGCTGGGCCTACTGAGCAGTTCTTC,CASSLAGPTEQFF
TRBV6-6,.,TRBJ2-7,.,TGTGCCAGCAGTTACTCTGTCCCCGCCTACGAGCAGTACTTC,CASSYSVPAYEQYF
TRBV11-3,.,TRBJ2-7,.,TGTGCCAGCAGCTTATCCCACAGGGATCCCTACGAGCAGTACTTC,CASSLSHRDPYEQYF
TRBV30,.,TRBJ2-5,.,TGTGCCTGGAGTTCGGGGCAAGAGACCCAGTACTTC,CAWSSGQETQYF
TRBV5-1,.,TRBJ2-5,.,TGCGCCAGCAGCTTGGCTGGGGCAGGCGAGACCCAGTACTTC,CASSLAGAGETQYF
TRBV28,once,TRBJ2-3,TRBD2,TGTGCCAGCATCAGCGGGGGGGGCACAGATACGCAGTATTTT,CASISGGGTDTQYF